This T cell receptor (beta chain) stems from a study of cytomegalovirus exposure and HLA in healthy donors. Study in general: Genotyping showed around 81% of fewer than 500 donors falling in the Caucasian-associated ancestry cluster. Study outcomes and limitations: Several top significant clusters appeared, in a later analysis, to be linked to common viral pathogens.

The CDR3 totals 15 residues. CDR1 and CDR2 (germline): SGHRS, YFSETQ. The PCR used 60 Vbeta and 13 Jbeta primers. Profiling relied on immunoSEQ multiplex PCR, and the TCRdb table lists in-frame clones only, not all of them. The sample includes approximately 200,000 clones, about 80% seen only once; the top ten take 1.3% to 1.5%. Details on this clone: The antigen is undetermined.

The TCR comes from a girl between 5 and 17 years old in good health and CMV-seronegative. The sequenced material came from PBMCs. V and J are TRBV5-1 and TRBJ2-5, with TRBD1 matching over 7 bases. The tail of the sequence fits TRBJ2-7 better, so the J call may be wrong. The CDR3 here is CASSRLGDSSYEQYF. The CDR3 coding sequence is TGCGCCAGCAGCCGGCTTGGGGACAGCTCCTACGAGCAGTACTTC.